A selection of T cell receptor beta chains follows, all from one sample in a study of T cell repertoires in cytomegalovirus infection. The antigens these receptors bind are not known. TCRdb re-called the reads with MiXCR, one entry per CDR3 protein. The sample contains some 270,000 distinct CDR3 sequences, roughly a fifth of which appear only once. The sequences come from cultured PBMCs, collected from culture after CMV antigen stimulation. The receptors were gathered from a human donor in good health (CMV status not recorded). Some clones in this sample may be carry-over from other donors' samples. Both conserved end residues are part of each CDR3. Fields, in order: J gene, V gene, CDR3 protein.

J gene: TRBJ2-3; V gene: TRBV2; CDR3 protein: CASRATDTQYF
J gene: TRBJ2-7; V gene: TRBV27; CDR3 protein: CASPRGSGLAVYEQYF
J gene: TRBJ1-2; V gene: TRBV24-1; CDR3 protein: CATSDRTGEDGYTF
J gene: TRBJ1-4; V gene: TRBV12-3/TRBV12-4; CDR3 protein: CASSFFEKLFF
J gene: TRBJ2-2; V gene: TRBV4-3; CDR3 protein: CASSQSRQGITGELFF
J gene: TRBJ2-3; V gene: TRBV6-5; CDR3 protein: CASFRGSGRALDTQYF
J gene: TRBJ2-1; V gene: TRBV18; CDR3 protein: CASSRGNGDEQFF
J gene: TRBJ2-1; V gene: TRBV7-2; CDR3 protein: CASSSTSESYNEQFF
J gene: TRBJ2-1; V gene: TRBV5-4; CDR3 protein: CASSYSGELNNEQFF
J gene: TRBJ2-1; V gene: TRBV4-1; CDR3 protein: CASSQDRTSATSGSNEQFF
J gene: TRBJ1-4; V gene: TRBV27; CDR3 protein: CASSLKENEKLFF
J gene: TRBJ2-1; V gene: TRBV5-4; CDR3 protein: CASSRKDRGGSYNEQFF
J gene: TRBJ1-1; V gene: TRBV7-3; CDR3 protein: CASSSPPLSEAFF
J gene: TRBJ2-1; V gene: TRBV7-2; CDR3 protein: CASSLGGRGDNEQFF
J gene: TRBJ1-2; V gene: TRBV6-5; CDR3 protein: CASSYAGGNYGYTF